The rows below give T cell receptor beta chains drawn from one sample of a study of blood T cells in healthy people across ages. TCRdb redid the calling of the 5' RACE reads with MiXCR, one entry per CDR3 protein. The sample includes around 1,000,000 distinct CDR3 sequences, roughly 24% of them seen just once. These records were also assigned to another study, of T cells of mothers and their children.

The sequenced sample was blood. Receptor source: a girl aged 2-10 years in good health. Each CDR3 is given with its conserved first and last residue. Fields, in order: J gene, clone size, V gene, D gene, CDR3 DNA, CDR3 protein. A D gene is named only where the DNA matches it firmly. Size values are once, few and many counts, or a class for expanded clones, and some rows have none.

TRBJ1-2 | once | TRBV5-1 | NA | TGCGCCAGCAGCCTAGAAGGATACATCTATGGCTACACCTTC | CASSLEGYIYGYTF
TRBJ2-2 | NA | TRBV20-1 | NA | TGCAGTGCTAGAGTGGGGCAGTCCACCGGGGAGCTGTTTTTT | CSARVGQSTGELFF
TRBJ1-2 | few | TRBV14 | NA | TGTGCCAGCAGCCAAGTCAGCGAGGGAGGCTACACCTTC | CASSQVSEGGYTF
TRBJ2-5 | NA | TRBV4-2 | TRBD2 | TGTGCCAGCAGCCACCACGGACTAGCGGGGGTGCTTTACCAAGAGACCCAGTACTTC | CASSHHGLAGVLYQETQYF
TRBJ2-1 | NA | TRBV5-1 | NA | TGCGCCAGCAGCTTGTATTACTGGAGCCCGTCCTACAATGAGCAGTTCTTC | CASSLYYWSPSYNEQFF
TRBJ1-4 | NA | TRBV19 | TRBD1 | TGTGCCAGTAGCCTGACAGGGAGTAATGAAAAACTGTTTTTT | CASSLTGSNEKLFF
TRBJ1-1 | few | TRBV29-1 | NA | TGCAGCGTTGATGACCCCCTGAACACTGAAGCTTTCTTT | CSVDDPLNTEAFF
TRBJ1-2 | NA | TRBV12-3/TRBV12-4 | NA | TGTGCCAGCAGTTTAGTCGACGGGAACTATGGCTACACCTTC | CASSLVDGNYGYTF
TRBJ2-7 | once | TRBV5-5 | NA | TGTGCCAGCAGCCCCGGCAGTCTCAGGGGCTTGGGCGAGCAGTACTTC | CASSPGSLRGLGEQYF
TRBJ2-1 | few | TRBV2 | NA | TGTGCCAGCAGAATCCGGGACTTCGACAATGAGCAGTTCTTC | CASRIRDFDNEQFF
TRBJ2-5 | NA | TRBV5-4 | TRBD2 | TGTGCCAGCAGCCCCGGGACTAGCGGGGGGGAAGGGAGTGAGACCCAGTACTTC | CASSPGTSGGEGSETQYF
TRBJ2-5 | NA | TRBV7-9 | NA | TGTGCCAGCAGCTTAGTCGAGATAACACAGGGTAGCGCCTCAGAGACCCAGTACTTC | CASSLVEITQGSASETQYF
TRBJ2-5 | once | TRBV2 | NA | TGTGCCAGCAGTGAGTGGTCACCCCAAGAGACCCAGTACTTC | CASSEWSPQETQYF
TRBJ2-7 | few | TRBV4-1 | NA | TGCGCCAGCAGCCAAGATAGGAGAGTTTACGAGCAGTACTTC | CASSQDRRVYEQYF
TRBJ2-5 | NA | TRBV4-1 | NA | TGCGCCAGCAGCCAAGACCGAGGGGGGGGGCGTCAAGAGACCCAGTACTTC | CASSQDRGGGRQETQYF
TRBJ1-1 | few | TRBV6-1 | NA | TGTGCCAGCAGTGAAGGCAGGGTCACTGAAGCTTTCTTT | CASSEGRVTEAFF
TRBJ2-1 | NA | TRBV7-6 | TRBD2 | TGTGCCAGCAGAACTTATGTTAGCGGGGGGGGTTATGGTGAGCAGTTCTTC | CASRTYVSGGGYGEQFF
TRBJ1-4 | NA | TRBV6-5 | TRBD1 | TGTGCCAGCAGTTACGGGACAGGAGGGGCCGAAAAACTGTTTTTT | CASSYGTGGAEKLFF
TRBJ2-5 | few | TRBV12-3/TRBV12-4 | NA | TGTGCCAGCAGCCCGCATGAAGAGACCCAGTACTTC | CASSPHEETQYF
TRBJ2-5 | few | TRBV7-2 | TRBD2 | TGTGCCAGCAGCTTAATTAGGAAACTAGCGGGGAAAGAAGAGACCCAGTACTTC | CASSLIRKLAGKEETQYF
TRBJ2-7 | NA | TRBV28 | NA | TGTGCCAGCAGTTTGGGTTGGGGGAGCGAGCAGTACTTC | CASSLGWGSEQYF
TRBJ2-7 | few | TRBV7-9 | NA | TGTGCCAGCAGCTTAGATCGGGGCGAGCAGTACTTC | CASSLDRGEQYF
TRBJ1-5 | NA | TRBV28 | NA | TGTGCCAGCAGACTTACTGGACAGCCCCAGCATTTT | CASRLTGQPQHF
TRBJ2-2 | few | TRBV12-3/TRBV12-4 | NA | TGTGCCAGCGCCAGCGGGGAGCTGTTTTTT | CASASGELFF
TRBJ1-1 | NA | TRBV7-8 | NA | TGTGCCAGCAGCTCCGAGGAGCCGGGCACTGAAGCTTTCTTT | CASSSEEPGTEAFF
TRBJ2-7 | NA | TRBV4-2 | NA | TGTGCCAGCAGCCAGGAGGACTTAAGCTCCTACGAGCAGTACTTC | CASSQEDLSSYEQYF
TRBJ1-1 | NA | TRBV20-1 | NA | TGCAGTGCTAGTGAAGGCTTCACTGAAGCTTTCTTT | CSASEGFTEAFF
TRBJ2-3 | NA | TRBV7-2 | NA | TGTGCCAGCAGCTTAGGGGGGTTCCGCTTCACAGATACGCAGTATTTT | CASSLGGFRFTDTQYF
TRBJ1-1 | NA | TRBV27 | NA | TGTGCCAGCGCCTCCGAGGGGGTCTGGACTGAAGCTTTCTTT | CASASEGVWTEAFF
TRBJ2-5 | NA | TRBV15 | NA | TGTGCCACCCGGGACAAAAAAGAGACCCAGTACTTC | CATRDKKETQYF
TRBJ2-7 | NA | TRBV5-1 | TRBD2 | TGCGCCAGCAGCTTGGAACTAGCGGGAGTAAATGAGCAGTACTTC | CASSLELAGVNEQYF
TRBJ2-7 | NA | TRBV24-1 | NA | TGTGCCACCAGTGCCAATATCAGTAGCGGTCGTAGCTCCTACGAGCAGTACTTC | CATSANISSGRSSYEQYF
TRBJ1-3 | NA | TRBV2 | NA | TGTGCCAGCAGTGTCTCTGGAAACACCATATATTTT | CASSVSGNTIYF
TRBJ1-3 | few | TRBV7-2 | NA | TGTGCCAGTAGCTGGACCGTCTCTGGAAACACCATATATTTT | CASSWTVSGNTIYF
TRBJ1-3 | NA | TRBV12-3/TRBV12-4 | NA | TGTGCCAGCAGCATTGGAAACACCATATATTTT | CASSIGNTIYF
TRBJ1-4 | NA | TRBV7-3 | NA | TGTGCCAGCAGCTTAACAGGACAGACATATGAAAAACTGTTTTTT | CASSLTGQTYEKLFF
TRBJ1-4 | NA | TRBV5-1 | TRBD1 | TGCGCCAGCAGACCGTTGGACAGGGAAGAAGAAAAACTGTTTTTT | CASRPLDREEEKLFF
TRBJ2-1 | NA | TRBV20-1 | TRBD2 | TGCAGTGCTAGAAAAACTAGCGGGGGGGCTAATGAGCAGTTCTTC | CSARKTSGGANEQFF
TRBJ2-3 | NA | TRBV9 | TRBD2 | TGTGCCAGCAGCGAGTCAGCGGGAGTTGGGAAAGATACGCAGTATTTT | CASSESAGVGKDTQYF
TRBJ2-5 | few | TRBV6-1 | TRBD2 | TGTGCCAGCAGTATCCTAGCGGGAGGAGAGCGTGCAGAGACCCAGTACTTC | CASSILAGGERAETQYF
TRBJ2-7 | few | TRBV6-1 | NA | TGTGCCAGCGGGAGTGGGCACGAGCAGTACTTC | CASGSGHEQYF
TRBJ2-1 | few | TRBV5-6 | NA | TGTGCCAGCAGCGTGAGGCTTACTAGGGACCACATCGATGAGCAGTTCTTC | CASSVRLTRDHIDEQFF
TRBJ1-2 | NA | TRBV3-1 | TRBD1 | TGTGCCAGCAGCCAAGTTCGGACAGGCTATGGCTACACCTTC | CASSQVRTGYGYTF
TRBJ2-2 | NA | TRBV5-1 | TRBD2 | TGCGCCAGCAGCTTCAAGGATAGCGGGAGGGCTCCCGGGGAGCTGTTTTTT | CASSFKDSGRAPGELFF
TRBJ2-1 | few | TRBV27 | NA | TGTGCCAGCAGTTTATCATCGCCTTCTGGGGTAAATGAGCAGTTCTTC | CASSLSSPSGVNEQFF
TRBJ2-7 | NA | TRBV12-3/TRBV12-4 | NA | TGTGCCAGCAGTTTAGGCAGGGTCAGAGAGCAGTACTTC | CASSLGRVREQYF